This T cell receptor beta chain originates from a study of T cell responses to AZD1222 COVID-19 vaccine. Findings of the study overall: Every sample of the repertoires postdated the peak T cell response.

This clone was picked up one time. Antigen unknown. Using immunoSEQ multiplex PCR, the repertoire was profiled, and TCRdb retains in-frame clones only, with some absent. Here the sample spans about 160,000 clones, roughly nine tenths being singletons. The CDR3 is 14 amino acids. CDR1 SGHAT and CDR2 FQNNGV come from the germline V gene. V shed 5 bases and J shed 3 bases, with 14 bases lying between them. This chain uses TRBV11-2 with TRBJ2-7; tentatively, D is TRBD2 (7 bases). This TCR was sampled from an adult who received the AZD1222 COVID-19 vaccine. The sequences come from peripheral blood, collected 28 days after the second AZD1222 dose. CDR3 sequence: CASSSQRGGYEQYF. CDR3 DNA: TGTGCCAGCAGCAGTCAAAGGGGGGGCTACGAGCAGTACTTC.